Following are 16 T cell receptor beta chains from one sample sequenced in a study of blood T cell repertoires in COVID-19. The repertoire was sequenced with immunoSEQ multiplex PCR; TCRdb's copy has only in-frame clones and lacks some. The data show approximately 270,000 clones, with 85% to 90% seen just once and approximately 1.4% held by the top ten. Material for sequencing was peripheral blood. The source of these receptors is an elderly man with acute or convalescent COVID-19.

The sample holds one count of this clone. CDR3 sequence: CASSPDSYGYTF. Here the CDR3 DNA reads TGCGCCAGCAGCCCGGACAGCTATGGCTACACCTTC. The chain carries TRBV5-1 and TRBJ1-2; a possible D gene is TRBD1 (6 bases). This CDR3 spans 12 amino acids. V lost 4 bases and J 4 bases, leaving 8 bases between the germline ends. Germline CDR1 is SGHRS and CDR2 is YFSETQ.

The V and J genes are TRBV3-1 (or the pseudogene TRBV3-2) and TRBJ2-7; 8 nucleotides match TRBD1. Germline V lookup: CDR1 LGHDT, CDR2 YNNKEL (reference sequence). The CDR3 runs 13 residues. After removal of 4 bases from V and 5 bases from J, the junction contained 4 bases not matched to a gene. The CDR3 coding sequence is TGTGCCAGCAGCCCTCAGGGGGCCCACGAGCAGTACTTC. Its translation is CASSPQGAHEQYF.

The rearrangement joins TRBV28 to TRBJ1-2; 8 bases match TRBD1. The CDR3 runs to 13 residues. J lost 7 bases, V lost 2 bases, and 3 bases had no gene match. Per germline, CDR1 MDHEN and CDR2 SYDVKM. The CDR3 region has the DNA TGTGCCAGCAGTTTACAGGGGGCGCTTGGCTACACCTTC. As protein: CASSLQGALGYTF.

CDR3 amino acids: CASSPPLGQGARNEQFF. The DNA of the CDR3 is TGTGCCAGCTCACCACCCCTTGGACAGGGGGCTCGTAATGAGCAGTTCTTC. The J gene is TRBJ2-1, the V gene TRBV18, with 11 bases that match TRBD1. V trimming: 0 bases; J trimming: 7 bases; junction bases outside the gene matches: 8. Germline V gene lookup returns CDR1 KGHSH and CDR2 LQKENI. The CDR3 runs 17 residues.

The chain is built from TRBV6-2 or TRBV6-3 and TRBJ1-5; D is undetermined. CDR1 and CDR2 from the germline V gene are MNHEY and SVGEGT. Between the trimmed V and J ends, which lost 5 bases and 1 base, there was a span of 9 bases. This CDR3 has 14 amino acids. The CDR3 reads CASSTGRSNQPQHF. CDR3 coding DNA: TGTGCCAGCAGTACTGGGCGAAGCAATCAGCCCCAGCATTTT.

The table lists this clone with a few counts. The rearrangement joins TRBV6-5 to TRBJ1-6, with D hard to call. This CDR3 is 13 amino acids long. Germline CDR1 is MNHEY and CDR2 is SVGAGI. V was cut by 8 bases and J by 0 bases, with 5 bases left in between. The CDR3 sequence: CASASSYNSPLHF. The CDR3 bases are TGTGCCAGCGCGAGCTCCTATAATTCACCCCTCCACTTT.

This clone appeared a single time. The chain combines TRBV2 with TRBJ2-1; 10 positions agree with TRBD1. V lost 7 bases to trimming and J lost 12 bases; unmatched junction nucleotides: 18. Germline loops: CDR1 SNHLY, CDR2 FYNNEI. CDR3 length: 16 residues. The CDR3 DNA reads as TGTGCCAGCAACCTTAGACGACAGGGGGCTCCAAGAGGGCAGTTCTTC. Translated, it gives CASNLRRQGAPRGQFF.

The V call is TRBV7-9, the J call TRBJ1-5; unclear D gene. CDR1 and CDR2 (germline): SEHNR, FQNEAQ (reference sequence). This CDR3 spans 15 amino acids. Between the trimmed V and J ends, which lost 4 bases and 4 bases, there was a span of 14 bases. The CDR3 nucleotides are TGTGCCAGCAGCTCCATGGGCCAGGTTAATCAGCCCCAGCATTTT. Translation gives CASSSMGQVNQPQHF.

This clone was picked up one time. Additional DNA sequences in this sample encode the identical CDR3. The CDR3 DNA follows: TGTGCCAGTTCCCCCGCGAACACCGGGGAGCTGTTTTTT. It specifies CASSPANTGELFF. This sequence joins TRBV19 and TRBJ2-2; no definite D call. The CDR3 consists of 13 residues. From germline, CDR1 is LNHDA and CDR2 SQIVND (reference sequence). Trimming removed 8 bases from V and 0 bases from J, with 7 bases in between.

The genes are TRBV2 and TRBJ2-1, with 14 bases identical to TRBD2. V was pared by 6 bases and J by 2 bases, with 3 bases of the junction left unmatched. The CDR3 length is 16 residues. CDR1 SNHLY and CDR2 FYNNEI come from the germline V gene. In DNA, the CDR3 is TGTGCCAGCAGACGACTAGCGGGAGGGCCCTACAATGAGCAGTTCTTC. It translates to CASRRLAGGPYNEQFF.

The CDR3 DNA reads as TGTGCCAGCAGTTCCCGACAGGGGGGCTACAATGAGCAGTTCTTC. This codes for CASSSRQGGYNEQFF. This chain uses TRBV28 with TRBJ2-1; TRBD1 aligns across 9 bases. The CDR3 runs to 15 residues. With 4 bases clipped from V and 3 bases from J, the junction kept 4 bases outside the gene matches. Germline V lookup: CDR1 MDHEN, CDR2 SYDVKM.

The chain employs TRBV11-1 and TRBJ2-7, with D uncertain. Germline V lookup: CDR1 SGHAT, CDR2 FQDESV (reference sequence). The CDR3 spans 14 residues. V was pared by 1 base and J by 1 base, with 8 bases between. As DNA, the CDR3 is TGTGCCAGCAGCTTAGAGGCGGATTCCTACGAGCAGTACTTC. This encodes CASSLEADSYEQYF.

The chain carries TRBV18 and TRBJ2-2, with D unresolved. The germline V and J ends were trimmed by 2 bases and 1 base, with 8 bases remaining between them. CDR3 length equals 15 residues. CDR1 is KGHSH and CDR2 is LQKENI in the germline V gene. The CDR3 DNA sequence: TGTGCCAGCTCACCATTAGCTCGGAACACCGGGGAGCTGTTTTTT. Its translation is CASSPLARNTGELFF.

This sequence joins TRBV4-2 and TRBJ2-7, with D unresolved. Per the germline V gene, CDR1 is LGHNA and CDR2 is YNFKEQ. Trimming removed 0 bases from V and 3 bases from J, with 6 bases in between. The CDR3 is 13 residues long. This CDR3 reads CASSQEANYEQYF. The CDR3 nucleotides read TGTGCCAGCAGCCAAGAAGCAAACTACGAGCAGTACTTC.

The chain has TRBV18 and TRBJ2-7; no definite D call. Germline CDR1 reads KGHSH; CDR2 reads LQKENI. V lost 2 bases to trimming and J lost 3 bases, with 14 bases between them. The CDR3 loop spans 15 amino acids. The CDR3 sequence is CASSPTSETFYEQYF. In DNA form, the CDR3 reads TGTGCCAGCTCACCAACCTCAGAAACCTTCTACGAGCAGTACTTC.

In this sample, this clone turned up once. The V gene is TRBV7-2, the J gene TRBJ2-2; D ambiguous. This CDR3 has 14 amino acids. Trimming removed 2 bases from V and 0 bases from J, with 4 bases in between. Per germline, CDR1 SGHTA and CDR2 FQGNSA. CDR3 nucleotides: TGTGCCAGCAGCTTAACTGCGAACACCGGGGAGCTGTTTTTT. Protein sequence: CASSLTANTGELFF.